Listed here are 31 T cell receptor beta chains from one sample, sequenced in a study of blood T cell repertoires in COVID-19. Some clones are missing from TCRdb's copy, which holds only in-frame ones; the method was immunoSEQ multiplex PCR. The sample carries 200,000 or so clones, around 81% recorded once. Specimen: PBMCs or T cells enriched from blood (not recorded which). Every receptor here comes from a middle-aged man who had recovered from COVID-19.

V usage is TRBV19 and J usage is TRBJ1-1; tentatively, D is TRBD1 (6 bases). The CDR3 runs 14 residues. Germline CDR1 reads LNHDA; CDR2 reads SQIVND (reference sequence). V gave up 6 bases and J gave up 9 bases, with 20 bases separating them. In DNA form, the CDR3 reads TGTGCCAGTAGATCATCAGGGGAAGGAATTAAAGCTTTCTTT. Its translation is CASRSSGEGIKAFF.

J is TRBJ1-3 and V is TRBV7-8; 7 bases line up with TRBD1. From germline, CDR1 is SGHVS and CDR2 FQNEAQ. This CDR3 spans 16 amino acids. V dropped 1 base and J dropped 2; count of bases not matched to a gene: 5. The CDR3 region is CASSLGQGRAGNTIYF. The CDR3 coding sequence is TGTGCCAGCAGCTTAGGACAGGGTCGAGCTGGAAACACCATATATTTT.

This clone has only one observation. This chain links TRBV30 with TRBJ1-6; no definite D call. The CDR3 is 15 amino acids. Germline assignment: CDR1 GTSNPN and CDR2 SVGIG (reference sequence). Trimming removed 0 bases at V and 5 bases at J, with 11 bases between. CDR3 DNA: TGTGCCTGGAGTGTATGGGGAGTTAATAATTCACCCCTCCACTTT. Protein sequence: CAWSVWGVNNSPLHF.

Only a few counts were recorded for this clone. The V call is TRBV9, the J call TRBJ1-6, with TRBD1 matching over 7 bases. CDR3 length equals 15 residues. Trimming took 4 bases from V and 9 from J; bases not matched to a gene: 10. The germline V gene encodes CDR1 SGDLS and CDR2 YYNGEE. The DNA of the CDR3 is TGTGCCAGCAGCATCCAGGGGGAATCCATTTCACCCCTCCACTTT. This gives the protein CASSIQGESISPLHF.

The chain combines TRBV13 with TRBJ2-2; perhaps TRBD1 as D (7 bases). V was cut by 6 bases and J by 0 bases, with 17 bases left in between. The CDR3 extends over 17 amino acids. Germline V lookup: CDR1 PRHDT, CDR2 FYEKMQ (reference sequence). The CDR3 sequence: CASSSNRGGANTGELFF. In nucleotides, the CDR3 is TGTGCCAGCAGTTCTAACAGGGGAGGTGCGAACACCGGGGAGCTGTTTTTT.

The rearrangement uses TRBV7-9 and TRBJ2-2; 8 bases line up with TRBD1. Germline values: CDR1 SEHNR, CDR2 FQNEAQ (reference sequence). V lost 2 bases and J lost 4; bases outside the gene matches: 9. The CDR3 has 17 residues. This chain's CDR3 is CASSLLGQGATTGELFF. The CDR3, as DNA: TGTGCCAGCAGCTTATTAGGTCAGGGGGCAACCACCGGGGAGCTGTTTTTT.

The J gene is TRBJ2-1, the V gene TRBV27; 7 nucleotides line up with TRBD1. CDR1 MNHEY and CDR2 SMNVEV come from the germline V gene (reference sequence). CDR3 length: 15 residues. The V and J ends lost 6 bases and 5 bases, in that order; junction bases with no gene match: 10. DNA of the CDR3: TGTGCCAGCAGGGCTGACAGGGTGGGGAACAATGAGCAGTTCTTC. Protein product: CASRADRVGNNEQFF.

This rearrangement joins TRBV30 to TRBJ1-1, with D tentatively TRBD1 (6 bases). Germline V gives CDR1 GTSNPN, CDR2 SVGIG (reference sequence). V lost 2 bases and J 1 base, leaving 20 bases between the germline ends. CDR3 length equals 17 residues. CDR3 in amino acids: CAWSQIPSGARNTEAFF. CDR3 DNA sequence: TGTGCCTGGAGTCAAATCCCGTCAGGGGCCAGGAACACTGAAGCTTTCTTT.

This clone has ten or more counts. The chain is built from TRBV27 and TRBJ1-1, with D perhaps TRBD1 (5 bases). Trimming left V 2 bases short and J 3 bases short, with 7 bases between. Germline V CDR1 and CDR2: MNHEY, SMNVEV (reference sequence). This CDR3 spans 13 amino acids. Written as DNA, the CDR3 is TGTGCCAGCAGTTTAGGGGGGGACACTGAAGCTTTCTTT. Translation gives CASSLGGDTEAFF.

The CDR3 sequence: CASSQAGGPYEQYF. CDR3 DNA sequence: TGTGCCAGCAGCCAAGCGGGGGGGCCTTACGAGCAGTACTTC. The chain employs TRBV3-1 (or the pseudogene TRBV3-2) and TRBJ2-7; 8 bases align to TRBD2. The CDR3 is made up of 14 amino acids. The germline gives CDR1 LGHDT, CDR2 YNNKEL (reference sequence). With V trimmed by 1 base and J by 4 bases, 3 bases remained unmatched.

This chain connects TRBV6-6 to TRBJ2-1, with TRBD1 as a possible D gene (6 bases). Trimming shortened V by 9 bases and J by 9 bases, and 15 bases separated the two germline ends. The CDR3 extends over 12 amino acids. The germline CDR1 and CDR2 sequences are MNHNY and SVGAGI (reference sequence). The CDR3 loop reads CASKTGDGEQFF. As DNA, the CDR3 is TGTGCCAGTAAGACAGGCGATGGTGAGCAGTTCTTC.

V is TRBV5-1 and J is TRBJ1-1, with a possible D match to TRBD1 (5 bases). CDR1 is SGHRS and CDR2 is YFSETQ in the germline V gene. The CDR3 sequence is 17 residues long. Deletions cut 4 bases from V and 1 base from J, with 20 bases between. CDR3 in DNA: TGCGCCAGCAGCCTAACCCGCGGGGGGAGGCAGAACACTGAAGCTTTCTTT. Encoded protein: CASSLTRGGRQNTEAFF. Full variable domain (rest looked up from reference TRBV5-1 and TRBJ1-1): KAGVTQTPRYLIKTRGQQVTLSCSPISGHRSVSWYQQTPGQGLQFLFEYFSETQRNKGNFPGRFSGRQFSNSRSEMNVSTLELGDSALYLCASSLTRGGRQNTEAFFGQGTRLTVV.

This chain uses TRBV5-5 with TRBJ1-5; TRBD1 matches at 10 bases. Germline loops: CDR1 SGHKS, CDR2 YYEKEE (reference sequence). The CDR3 is made up of 15 amino acids. The trim removed 4 bases at V and 5 bases at J, leaving 6 bases unmatched. The CDR3 spells CASSLGTGEDQPQHF. CDR3 in DNA: TGTGCCAGCAGCCTCGGGACAGGGGAGGATCAGCCCCAGCATTTT.

Comments on this clone: A read error may produce the germline difference seen at one junction end. The chain joins TRBV5-6 to TRBJ1-2, with D hard to call. The CDR3 totals 12 residues. CDR1 is SGHDT and CDR2 is YYEEEE in the germline V gene. DNA for the CDR3: TGTGCCAGCAGCTTGTCCAGTTATGGAGCCGCCTTC. It translates to CASSLSSYGAAF.

V is TRBV6-5 and J is TRBJ2-7; 10 nucleotides align to TRBD1. Germline lookup yields CDR1 MNHEY and CDR2 SVGAGI. CDR3 size: 16 residues. With V trimmed by 0 bases and J by 3 bases, 5 bases remained unmatched. The CDR3: CASSYSARDRGYEQYF. The CDR3 DNA sequence: TGTGCCAGCAGTTACTCCGCCCGGGACAGGGGCTACGAGCAGTACTTC.

The chain joins TRBV4-3 to TRBJ1-2; tentatively, D is TRBD1 (5 bases). V lost 3 bases, J lost 8 bases, and 16 bases lay in between. The CDR3 extends over 14 amino acids. Germline V gives CDR1 LGHNA, CDR2 YSLEER. Here the CDR3 reads CASSQDTVTVGYTF. The CDR3 DNA reads TGCGCCAGCAGCCAGGACACAGTTACCGTAGGCTACACCTTC.

The CDR3 sequence: CASSLGAGNSYEQYF. The CDR3 region has the DNA TGTGCCAGCAGCTTAGGGGCAGGTAATTCCTACGAGCAGTACTTC. The chain is built from TRBV11-2 and TRBJ2-7; the D is unclear. V gave up 1 base and J gave up 1 base, with 11 bases separating them. There are 15 residues in the CDR3. Germline CDR1 reads SGHAT; CDR2 reads FQNNGV.

The J gene is TRBJ1-3, the V gene TRBV28; no clear D. V lost 2 bases, J lost 0 bases, and 8 bases lay in between. Germline-derived CDR1 and CDR2 are MDHEN and SYDVKM. This CDR3 is 15 amino acids long. DNA for the CDR3: TGTGCCAGCAGTTTAACTCAACTCTCTGGAAACACCATATATTTT. Translation gives CASSLTQLSGNTIYF.

J is TRBJ1-4 and V is TRBV28; 11 nucleotides line up with TRBD1. Germline V gene lookup returns CDR1 MDHEN and CDR2 SYDVKM. CDR3 length equals 18 residues. V trimming: 4 bases; J trimming: 7 bases; junction bases outside the gene matches: 14. CDR3 residues: CASSSDPPDRGRAEKLFF. The CDR3 DNA reads TGTGCCAGCAGTTCCGACCCCCCGGACAGGGGGCGCGCTGAAAAACTGTTTTTT.

This clone appeared once. The chain links TRBV6-6 to TRBJ1-1; 10 bases align to TRBD1. This CDR3 spans 15 amino acids. Germline lookup yields CDR1 MNHNY and CDR2 SVGAGI (reference sequence). J gave up 1 base and V 6 bases, and 5 bases lay outside the gene matches. As DNA, the CDR3 is TGTGCCAGCAGAAGACAGGGGGCTGAGAACACTGAAGCTTTCTTT. Translation: CASRRQGAENTEAFF.

This sequence joins TRBV11-2 and TRBJ2-1, with 7 bases fitting TRBD2. The CDR3 extends over 15 amino acids. From germline, CDR1 is SGHAT and CDR2 FQNNGV. V was clipped by 0 bases and J by 1 base; unmatched bases: 0. The CDR3 region is CASSLDGGSYNEQFF. The CDR3 region has the DNA TGTGCCAGCAGCTTAGACGGGGGGTCCTACAATGAGCAGTTCTTC.

The V call is TRBV18, the J call TRBJ2-1, with D perhaps TRBD2 (5 bases). The CDR3 is 16 residues long. Trimming left V 5 bases short and J 5 bases short, with 19 bases between. Per germline, CDR1 KGHSH and CDR2 LQKENI. The CDR3 spells CASSAGMASTNNEQFF. For the CDR3, the DNA is TGTGCCAGCTCAGCAGGTATGGCTAGCACAAACAATGAGCAGTTCTTC.

This clone was counted between two and nine times. This rearrangement joins TRBV27 to TRBJ1-4, with TRBD1 identical over 8 bases. Germline V gene data show CDR1 as MNHEY and CDR2 as SMNVEV (reference sequence). The length of the CDR3 is 14 residues. The V segment lost 5 bases and the J segment 7 bases; nucleotides outside the gene matches: 6. The CDR3 reads CASSTGGLGEKLFF. The CDR3 coding sequence is TGTGCCAGCAGTACAGGGGGGCTAGGTGAAAAACTGTTTTTT.

CDR3 DNA: TGTGCTAGTGGTCCAGGGGATTTGGTGCCAGATACGCAGTATTTT. It yields the protein CASGPGDLVPDTQYF. This chain links TRBV12-5 with TRBJ2-3; weak D call: TRBD1 (6 bases). The V and J ends lost 5 bases and 4 bases respectively, with 16 bases between them. The CDR3 contains 15 residues. Germline V CDR1 and CDR2: LGHNT, FRNRAP.

V usage is TRBV29-1 and J usage is TRBJ1-1; tentatively, D is TRBD1 (5 bases). V was shortened by 4 bases and J by 3 bases, with 12 bases between the two germline ends. This CDR3 region has 13 residues. Germline CDR1 is SQVTM and CDR2 is ANQGSEA. The DNA for the CDR3 is TGCAGCGTTGGACCGGGGGGGTACACTGAAGCTTTCTTT. Translating gives CSVGPGGYTEAFF.

In this sample, this clone turned up a few times. The V gene is TRBV4-3, the J gene TRBJ2-6; tentatively, D is TRBD1 (5 bases). V lost 1 base and J 1 base, leaving 8 bases between the germline ends. Germline V gene sequence: CDR1 LGHNA, CDR2 YSLEER. CDR3 length: 16 residues. DNA of the CDR3: TGCGCCAGCAGCCAAGGAGCAGGGTCTGGGGCCAACGTCCTGACTTTC. This codes for CASSQGAGSGANVLTF.

In its sample, this clone was seen a few times. The V call is TRBV6-5, the J call TRBJ2-5; 8 nucleotides match TRBD1. The germline gives CDR1 MNHEY, CDR2 SVGAGI. CDR3 size: 16 residues. Unmatched junction bases numbered 10, after V lost 2 bases and J lost 5 bases. The CDR3 region is CASSYLGTGLGETQYF. As DNA, the CDR3 is TGTGCCAGCAGTTACCTGGGGACAGGCCTGGGGGAGACCCAGTACTTC.

V gene TRBV5-1 combines with J gene TRBJ1-3; D is possibly TRBD1 (5 bases). Germline CDR1 SGHRS, CDR2 YFSETQ. With 4 bases removed from V and 3 bases from J, the gap between germline ends came to 8 bases. The CDR3 consists of 13 residues. Here the CDR3 reads CASSLTVGNTIYF. The CDR3 nucleotides read TGCGCCAGCAGCCTGACAGTTGGAAACACCATATATTTT.

V is TRBV13 and J is TRBJ2-7; TRBD1 aligns across 9 bases. Germline assignment: CDR1 PRHDT and CDR2 FYEKMQ (reference sequence). This CDR3 is 14 amino acids long. V gave up 1 base and J gave up 4 bases; unmatched junction bases: 2. The CDR3 loop is CASSLEGQGYEQYF. CDR3 in DNA: TGTGCCAGCAGCTTAGAGGGACAGGGATACGAGCAGTACTTC.

This chain connects TRBV19 to TRBJ2-5, with a weak D call TRBD1 (5 bases). Germline lookup yields CDR1 LNHDA and CDR2 SQIVND (reference sequence). The CDR3 loop spans 12 amino acids. V shed 10 bases and J shed 3 bases, with 12 bases lying between them. The CDR3 here is CATLSREETQYF. DNA of the CDR3: TGTGCCACTTTATCCAGGGAAGAGACCCAGTACTTC.

The DNA for the CDR3 is TGCGCCAGCAGCTTGACACAGGGACGGGCCGGGGAGCTGTTTTTT. Its protein product is CASSLTQGRAGELFF. This sequence joins TRBV5-1 and TRBJ2-2; D is perhaps TRBD1 (6 bases). Germline lookup yields CDR1 SGHRS and CDR2 YFSETQ. The V gene lost 1 base and the J gene lost 6 bases, with 13 bases spanning the gap. CDR3 length: 15 amino acids.